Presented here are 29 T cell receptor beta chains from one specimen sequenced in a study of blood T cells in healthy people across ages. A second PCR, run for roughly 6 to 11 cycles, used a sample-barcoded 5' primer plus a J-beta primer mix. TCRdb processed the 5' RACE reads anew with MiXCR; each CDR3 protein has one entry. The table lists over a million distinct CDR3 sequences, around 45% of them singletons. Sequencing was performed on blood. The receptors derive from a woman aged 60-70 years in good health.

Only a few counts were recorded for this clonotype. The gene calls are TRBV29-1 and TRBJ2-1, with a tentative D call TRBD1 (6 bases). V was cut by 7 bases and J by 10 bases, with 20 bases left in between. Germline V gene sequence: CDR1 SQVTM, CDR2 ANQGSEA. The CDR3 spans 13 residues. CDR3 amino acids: CSALWGPSNEQFF. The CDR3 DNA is TGCAGCGCCCTTTGGGGGCCGAGTAACGAGCAGTTCTTC.

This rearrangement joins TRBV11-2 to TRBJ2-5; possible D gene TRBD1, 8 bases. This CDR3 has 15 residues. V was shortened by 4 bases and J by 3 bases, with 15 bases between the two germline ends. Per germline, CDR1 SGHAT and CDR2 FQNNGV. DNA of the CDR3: TGTGCCAGCAGCTCACAGGGGGGGCGGGAAGAGACCCAGTACTTC. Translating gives CASSSQGGREETQYF.

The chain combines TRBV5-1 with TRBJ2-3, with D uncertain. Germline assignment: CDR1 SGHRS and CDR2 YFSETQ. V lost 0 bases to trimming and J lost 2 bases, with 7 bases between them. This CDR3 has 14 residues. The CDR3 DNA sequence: TGCGCCAGCAGCTTGGCCTCCCTCACAGATACGCAGTATTTT. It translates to CASSLASLTDTQYF.

The chain's CDR3 is CASSDWGEPTNEQFF. The CDR3 coding sequence is TGTGCCAGCAGTGATTGGGGGGAGCCCACCAATGAGCAGTTCTTC. V is TRBV25-1 and J is TRBJ2-1; D perhaps matches TRBD2 (6 bases). Germline CDR1 and CDR2: MGHDK and SYGVNS. V was shortened by 3 bases and J by 6 bases, with 15 bases between the two germline ends. CDR3 length: 15 amino acids.

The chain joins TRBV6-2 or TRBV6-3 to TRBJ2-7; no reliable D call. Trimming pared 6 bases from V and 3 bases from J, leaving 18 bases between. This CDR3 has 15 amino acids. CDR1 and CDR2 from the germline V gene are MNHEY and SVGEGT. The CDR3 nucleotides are TGTGCCAGCAGATTTCGGGCCTTAAAGGACTACGAGCAGTACTTC. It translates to CASRFRALKDYEQYF.

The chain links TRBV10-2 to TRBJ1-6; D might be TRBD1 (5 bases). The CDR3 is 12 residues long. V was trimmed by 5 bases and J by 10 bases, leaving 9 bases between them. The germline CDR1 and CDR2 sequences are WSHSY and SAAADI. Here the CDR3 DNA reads TGCGCCAGCAGTTCCGGGACCTCACCCCTCCACTTT. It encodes CASSSGTSPLHF.

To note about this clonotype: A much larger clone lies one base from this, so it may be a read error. The CDR3 region is CATSRAVAGVRDEQYF. The CDR3 DNA follows: TGTGCCACCAGCAGAGCTGTGGCGGGAGTGAGGGACGAGCAGTACTTC. The gene calls are TRBV15 and TRBJ2-7; 7 bases line up with TRBD2. Trimming took 1 base from V and 5 from J; bases not matched to a gene: 11. CDR1 is LNHNV, CDR2 YYDKDF, per germline (reference sequence). The CDR3 length is 16 residues.

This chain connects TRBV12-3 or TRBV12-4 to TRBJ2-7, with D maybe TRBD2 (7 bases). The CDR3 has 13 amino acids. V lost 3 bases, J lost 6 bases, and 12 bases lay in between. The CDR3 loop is CASSFGGGLEQYF. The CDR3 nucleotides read TGTGCCAGCAGTTTTGGGGGGGGGCTCGAGCAGTACTTC.

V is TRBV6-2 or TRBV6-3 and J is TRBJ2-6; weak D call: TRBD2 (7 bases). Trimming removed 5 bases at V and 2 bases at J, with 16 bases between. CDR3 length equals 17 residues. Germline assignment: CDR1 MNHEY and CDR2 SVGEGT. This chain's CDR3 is CASSQPRGAAGANVLTF. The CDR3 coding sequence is TGTGCCAGCAGTCAACCTCGGGGGGCTGCTGGGGCCAACGTCCTGACTTTC.

In nucleotides, the CDR3 is TGTGCCACCAGTGATTCGGGGGGAGGGAATGAGCAGTTCTTC. As protein: CATSDSGGGNEQFF. The V call is TRBV24-1, the J call TRBJ2-1; 7 bases fit TRBD2. The CDR3 is 14 amino acids. Germline V gene sequence: CDR1 KGHDR, CDR2 SFDVKD. The trim removed 2 bases at V and 7 bases at J, leaving 4 bases unmatched.

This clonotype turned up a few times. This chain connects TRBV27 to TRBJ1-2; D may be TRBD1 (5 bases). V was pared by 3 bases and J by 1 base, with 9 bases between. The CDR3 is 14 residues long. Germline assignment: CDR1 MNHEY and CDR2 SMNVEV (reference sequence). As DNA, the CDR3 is TGTGCCAGCAGTTTGTCAGGGAATAACTATGGCTACACCTTC. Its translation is CASSLSGNNYGYTF.

CDR3 bases: TGTGCCAGCAGGGACTATTACCTAGCGGGAGGGGGAGAGACCCAGTTCTTC. The encoded protein is CASRDYYLAGGGETQFF. The gene calls are TRBV6-1 and TRBJ2-1; 12 nucleotides agree with TRBD2. V shed 6 bases, J shed 13 bases, and the junction held 19 bases outside the gene matches. CDR1 is MNHNS and CDR2 is SASEGT in the germline V gene. This CDR3 has 17 residues.

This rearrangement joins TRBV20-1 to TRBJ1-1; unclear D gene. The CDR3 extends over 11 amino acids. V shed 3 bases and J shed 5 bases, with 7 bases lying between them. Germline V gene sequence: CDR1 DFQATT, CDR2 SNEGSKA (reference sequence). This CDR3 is CSARSGTEAFF. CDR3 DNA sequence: TGCAGTGCTAGGTCGGGGACTGAAGCTTTCTTT.

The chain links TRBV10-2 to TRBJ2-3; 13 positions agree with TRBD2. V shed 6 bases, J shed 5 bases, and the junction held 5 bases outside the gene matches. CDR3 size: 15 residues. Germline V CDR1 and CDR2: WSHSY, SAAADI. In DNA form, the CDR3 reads TGCGCCAGCAGGGGACTAGCGGGAAAGGGAGATACGCAGTATTTT. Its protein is CASRGLAGKGDTQYF.

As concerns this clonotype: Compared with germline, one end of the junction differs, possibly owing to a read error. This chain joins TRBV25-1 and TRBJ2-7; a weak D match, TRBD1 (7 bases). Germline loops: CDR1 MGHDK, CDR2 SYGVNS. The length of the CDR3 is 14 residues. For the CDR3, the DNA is TGTGCCAGTACAGACCAGGGGGGATCCTACAAGCAGTACTTC. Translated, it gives CASTDQGGSYKQYF.

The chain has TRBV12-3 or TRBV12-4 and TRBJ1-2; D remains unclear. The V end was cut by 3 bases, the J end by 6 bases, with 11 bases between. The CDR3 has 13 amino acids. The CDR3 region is CASSFGPKNGYTF. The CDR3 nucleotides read TGTGCCAGCAGTTTTGGGCCGAAGAATGGCTACACCTTC.

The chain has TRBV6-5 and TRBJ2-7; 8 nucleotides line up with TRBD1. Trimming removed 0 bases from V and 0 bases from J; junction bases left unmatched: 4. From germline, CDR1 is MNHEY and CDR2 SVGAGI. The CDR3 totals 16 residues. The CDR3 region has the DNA TGTGCCAGCAGTTACTCCTGGGACAGGAACTCCTACGAGCAGTACTTC. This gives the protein CASSYSWDRNSYEQYF.

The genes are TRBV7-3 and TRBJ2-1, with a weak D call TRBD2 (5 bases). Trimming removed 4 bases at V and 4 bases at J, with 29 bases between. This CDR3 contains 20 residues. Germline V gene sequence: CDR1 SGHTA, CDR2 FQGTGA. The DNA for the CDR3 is TGTGCCAGCAGCTCCCTCCCGCCCAGTAGCGCGAACTTACTTTACAATGAGCAGTTCTTC. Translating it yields CASSSLPPSSANLLYNEQFF.

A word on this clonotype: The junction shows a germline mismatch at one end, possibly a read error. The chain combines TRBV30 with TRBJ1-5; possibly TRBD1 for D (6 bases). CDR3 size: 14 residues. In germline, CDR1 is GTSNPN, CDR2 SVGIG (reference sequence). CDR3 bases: TGTGCCGGGAGTTTAGGGGGGAGCAATCAGCCCCAGCATTTT. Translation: CAGSLGGSNQPQHF.

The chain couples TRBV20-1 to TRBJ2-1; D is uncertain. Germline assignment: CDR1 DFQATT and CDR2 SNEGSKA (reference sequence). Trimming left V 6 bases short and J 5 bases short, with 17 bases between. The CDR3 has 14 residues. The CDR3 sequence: CSANPALGNNEQFF. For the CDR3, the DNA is TGCAGTGCCAACCCGGCCCTGGGGAACAATGAGCAGTTCTTC.

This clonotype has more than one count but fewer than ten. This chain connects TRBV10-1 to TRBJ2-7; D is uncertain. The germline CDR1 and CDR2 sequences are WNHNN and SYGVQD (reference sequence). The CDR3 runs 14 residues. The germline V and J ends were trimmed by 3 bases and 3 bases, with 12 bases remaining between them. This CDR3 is CASSDPKGNYEQYF. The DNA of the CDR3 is TGCGCCAGCAGTGACCCCAAAGGGAACTACGAGCAGTACTTC.

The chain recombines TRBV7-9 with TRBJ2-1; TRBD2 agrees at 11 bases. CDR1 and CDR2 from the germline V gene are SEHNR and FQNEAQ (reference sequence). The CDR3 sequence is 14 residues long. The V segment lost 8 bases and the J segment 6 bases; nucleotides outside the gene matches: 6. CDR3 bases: TGTGCCAGCGGGCCGGGACTAGCGGCCAATGAGCAGTTCTTC. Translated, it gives CASGPGLAANEQFF.

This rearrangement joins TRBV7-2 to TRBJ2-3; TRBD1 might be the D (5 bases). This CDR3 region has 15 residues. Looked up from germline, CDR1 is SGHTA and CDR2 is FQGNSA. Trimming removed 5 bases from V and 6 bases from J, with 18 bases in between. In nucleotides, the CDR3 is TGTGCCAGCAGCCTCCAGACAGCCTACGGGGATACGCAGTATTTT. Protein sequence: CASSLQTAYGDTQYF.

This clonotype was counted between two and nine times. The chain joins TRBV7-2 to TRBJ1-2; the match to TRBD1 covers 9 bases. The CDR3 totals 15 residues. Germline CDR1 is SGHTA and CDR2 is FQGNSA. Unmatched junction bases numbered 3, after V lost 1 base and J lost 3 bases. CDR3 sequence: CASSLEGQGDYGYTF. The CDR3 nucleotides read TGTGCCAGCAGCTTAGAGGGACAGGGAGACTATGGCTACACCTTC.

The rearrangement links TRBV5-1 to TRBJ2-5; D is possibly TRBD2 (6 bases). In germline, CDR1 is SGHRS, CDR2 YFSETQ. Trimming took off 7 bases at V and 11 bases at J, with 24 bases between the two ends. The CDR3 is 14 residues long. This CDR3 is CASAPGLSSYEQYF. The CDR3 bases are TGCGCCAGCGCCCCGGGACTGTCCTCTTATGAGCAGTACTTC.

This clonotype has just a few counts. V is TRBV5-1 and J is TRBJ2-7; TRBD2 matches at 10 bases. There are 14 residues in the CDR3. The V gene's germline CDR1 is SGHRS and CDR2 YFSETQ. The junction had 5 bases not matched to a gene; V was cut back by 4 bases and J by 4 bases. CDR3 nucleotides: TGCGCCAGCAGCGAAGCGGGAGGGCTATACGAGCAGTACTTC. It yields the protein CASSEAGGLYEQYF. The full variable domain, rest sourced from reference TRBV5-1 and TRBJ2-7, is KAGVTQTPRYLIKTRGQQVTLSCSPISGHRSVSWYQQTPGQGLQFLFEYFSETQRNKGNFPGRFSGRQFSNSRSEMNVSTLELGDSALYLCASSEAGGLYEQYFGPGTRLTVT.

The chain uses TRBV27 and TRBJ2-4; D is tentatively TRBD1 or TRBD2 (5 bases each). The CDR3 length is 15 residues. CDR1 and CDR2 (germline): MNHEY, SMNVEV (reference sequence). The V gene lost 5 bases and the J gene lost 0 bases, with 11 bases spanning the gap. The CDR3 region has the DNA TGTGCCAGCAGTCCCTGGGACGGAGCCAAAAACATTCAGTACTTC. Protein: CASSPWDGAKNIQYF.

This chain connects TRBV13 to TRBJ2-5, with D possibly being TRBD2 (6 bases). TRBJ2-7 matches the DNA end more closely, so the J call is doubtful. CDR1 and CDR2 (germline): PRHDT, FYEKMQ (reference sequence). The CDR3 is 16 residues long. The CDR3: CASSLGSGRSLYEQYF. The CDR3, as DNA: TGTGCCAGCAGCTTAGGGTCCGGGAGAAGTCTCTACGAGCAGTACTTC.

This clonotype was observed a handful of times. The CDR3 DNA sequence: TGTGCCAGCACGCGGGGGGACACAGATACGCAGTATTTT. It is translated as CASTRGDTDTQYF. This rearrangement joins TRBV6-6 to TRBJ2-3; the match to TRBD2 covers 8 bases. In germline, CDR1 is MNHNY, CDR2 SVGAGI (reference sequence). V dropped 7 bases and J dropped 2; count of bases not matched to a gene: 2. This CDR3 is built from 13 residues.